In its sample, the clone carrying this T cell receptor (beta chain) was seen a few times. Healthy individuals who donated bone marrow served as the donors. The study ran its PCR with 60 Vbeta and 13 Jbeta primers. TCRdb's table, derived via immunoSEQ multiplex PCR, lists solely in-frame clones and lacks some. This sample has 150,000 to 200,000 clones, with more than 80% found just once. After removal of 3 bases from V and 3 bases from J, the junction contained 14 bases not matched to a gene. The CDR3 is 18 amino acids. Germline V gene lookup returns CDR1 MDHEN and CDR2 SYDVKM. This sample was included in a study of cytomegalovirus exposure and HLA in healthy donors. Study as a whole: A prior analysis found 100 million to 140 million unique TCR beta sequences from 150 million to 200 million T cells.

This rearrangement joins TRBV28 to TRBJ2-7, with TRBD2 identical over 10 bases. This TCR derives from a man aged 18 to 30 in good health and CMV-seronegative. The source material was PBMCs. CDR3 protein: CASSLSLETSGLSYEQYF. CDR3 bases: TGTGCCAGCAGTTTGAGTCTAGAGACTAGCGGGTTAAGCTACGAGCAGTACTTC.